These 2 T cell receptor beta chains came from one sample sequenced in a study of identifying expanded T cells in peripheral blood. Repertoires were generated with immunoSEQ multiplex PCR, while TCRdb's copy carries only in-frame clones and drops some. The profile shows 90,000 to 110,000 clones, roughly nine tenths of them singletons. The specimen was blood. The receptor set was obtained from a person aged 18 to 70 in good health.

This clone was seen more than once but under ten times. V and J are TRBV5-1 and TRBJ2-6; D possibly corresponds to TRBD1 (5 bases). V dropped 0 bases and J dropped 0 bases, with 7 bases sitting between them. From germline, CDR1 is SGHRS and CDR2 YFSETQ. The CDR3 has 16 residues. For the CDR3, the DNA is TGCGCCAGCAGCTTGGAGACAGTCTCTGGGGCCAACGTCCTGACTTTC. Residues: CASSLETVSGANVLTF. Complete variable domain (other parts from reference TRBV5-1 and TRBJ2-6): KAGVTQTPRYLIKTRGQQVTLSCSPISGHRSVSWYQQTPGQGLQFLFEYFSETQRNKGNFPGRFSGRQFSNSRSEMNVSTLELGDSALYLCASSLETVSGANVLTFGAGSRLTVL.

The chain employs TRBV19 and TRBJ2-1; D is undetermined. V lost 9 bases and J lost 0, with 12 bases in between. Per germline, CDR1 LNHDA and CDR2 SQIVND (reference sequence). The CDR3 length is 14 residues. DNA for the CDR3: TGTGCCAGCGCTTTTCATGACTCCTACAATGAGCAGTTCTTC. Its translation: CASAFHDSYNEQFF.